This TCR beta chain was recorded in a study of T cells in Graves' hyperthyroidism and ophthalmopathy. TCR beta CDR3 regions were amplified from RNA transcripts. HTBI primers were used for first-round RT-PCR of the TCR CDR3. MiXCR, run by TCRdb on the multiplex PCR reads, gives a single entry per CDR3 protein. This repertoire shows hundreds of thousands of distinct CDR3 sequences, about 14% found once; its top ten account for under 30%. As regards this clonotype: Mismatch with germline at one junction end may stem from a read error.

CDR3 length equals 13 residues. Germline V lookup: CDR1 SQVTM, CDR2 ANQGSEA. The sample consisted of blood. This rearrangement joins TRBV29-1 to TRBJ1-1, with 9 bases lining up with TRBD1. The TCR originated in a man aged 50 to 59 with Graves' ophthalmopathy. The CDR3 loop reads CSVTGGANTEASF. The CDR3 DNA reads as TGCAGCGTTACAGGGGGCGCAAACACTGAAGCTTCCTTT.